One sample yielded the 14 T cell receptor beta chains listed below, sequenced in a study of T cells after yellow fever vaccination. Each CDR3 protein is one row after TCRdb ran MiXCR on the 5' RACE reads. Here the sample spans tens of thousands of distinct CDR3 sequences, 4.5% being singletons. This specimen was PBMCs, either bulk or a sorted T-cell subset (CD4+, CD8+, memory, or dextramer-sorted; not recorded which), taken on the day of the yellow fever booster vaccination. Source of these receptors: a man younger than 35 who received the YFV17D yellow fever vaccine.

The chain links TRBV27 to TRBJ2-3, with unresolved D. CDR1 MNHEY and CDR2 SMNVEV come from the germline V gene (reference sequence). Trimming pared 4 bases from V and 10 bases from J, leaving 15 bases between. The CDR3 is 13 residues long. CDR3 nucleotides: TGTGCCAGCAGTTATATGACGGTTGGTGCGCAGTATTTT. The encoded protein is CASSYMTVGAQYF.

At least ten counts were recorded for this clonotype. The J gene is TRBJ1-3, the V gene TRBV12-3 or TRBV12-4; tentatively, D is TRBD1 (6 bases). The ends were cut back, 2 bases at V and 1 base at J, with 6 bases in the middle. The length of the CDR3 is 14 residues. In DNA form, the CDR3 reads TGTGCCAGCAGTTTAAGGGGGTCTGGAAACACCATATATTTT. Its translation is CASSLRGSGNTIYF.

This clonotype was seen a few times. The chain couples TRBV5-5 to TRBJ1-2, with a possible D match to TRBD1 (6 bases). The V end was cut by 2 bases, the J end by 4 bases, with 12 bases between. Germline CDR1 is SGHKS and CDR2 is YYEKEE (reference sequence). The CDR3 is 14 amino acids. The DNA for the CDR3 is TGTGCCAGCAGCTTCGGGTCCAGGGGCTATGGCTACACCTTC. This codes for CASSFGSRGYGYTF.

This clonotype has a count of ten or more. V and J are TRBV7-6 and TRBJ1-1; D gene unclear. This CDR3 is built from 13 residues. V was trimmed by 5 bases and J by 1 base, leaving 8 bases between them. From germline, CDR1 is SGHVS and CDR2 FNYEAQ. CDR3 protein: CASSRTENTEAFF. In DNA, the CDR3 is TGTGCCAGCAGCCGTACAGAGAACACTGAAGCTTTCTTT.

There are a few counts of this clonotype. This sequence joins TRBV4-2 and TRBJ2-3, with 10 bases lining up with TRBD2. The junction had 1 base not matched to a gene; V was cut back by 0 bases and J by 4 bases. Per the germline V gene, CDR1 is LGHNA and CDR2 is YNFKEQ. CDR3 length equals 15 residues. The CDR3 is CASSQEAGGPDTQYF. CDR3 coding DNA: TGTGCCAGCAGCCAAGAAGCGGGGGGGCCAGATACGCAGTATTTT.

This clonotype was counted at least ten times. The chain joins TRBV12-3 or TRBV12-4 to TRBJ2-7; 10 bases line up with TRBD1. The V gene end was trimmed by 2 bases and the J gene end by 0 bases; junction bases not matched to a gene: 10. This CDR3 is built from 18 residues. In nucleotides, the CDR3 is TGTGCCAGCAGTTTAATCCCGGGACAGGGGCCGAGCTCCTACGAGCAGTACGTC. It encodes CASSLIPGQGPSSYEQYV.

In its sample, this clonotype was seen many times. This sequence joins TRBV5-5 and TRBJ2-1, with D possibly being TRBD2 (6 bases). CDR1 and CDR2 (germline): SGHKS, YYEKEE (reference sequence). Between the trimmed V and J ends, which lost 5 bases and 0 bases, there was a span of 12 bases. This CDR3 contains 15 residues. CDR3 sequence: CASRRLDGSYNEQFF. CDR3 coding DNA: TGTGCCAGCAGGCGACTAGACGGCTCCTACAATGAGCAGTTCTTC.

This clonotype was observed at least ten times. This chain's CDR3 is CASRDPGRANQPQHF. CDR3 sequence (DNA): TGTGCCAGCAGAGACCCTGGACGGGCAAATCAGCCCCAGCATTTT. The chain joins TRBV2 to TRBJ1-5; D gene ambiguous. The CDR3 spans 15 residues. V gave up 6 bases and J gave up 4 bases, with 16 bases separating them. Germline CDR1 is SNHLY and CDR2 is FYNNEI.

This clonotype was detected many times. This chain connects TRBV12-3 or TRBV12-4 to TRBJ1-2; maybe TRBD1 (6 bases). The CDR3 runs 14 residues. Trimming left V 5 bases short and J 4 bases short, with 14 bases between. As DNA, the CDR3 is TGTGCCAGCAGTCCAGGGGAGGAATCCTATGGCTACACCTTC. This translates into CASSPGEESYGYTF.

Many counts were recorded for this clonotype. The CDR3: CASSEAEGTGGQPQHF. The CDR3 nucleotides are TGTGCCAGCAGTGAAGCGGAGGGGACAGGGGGACAGCCCCAGCATTTT. The chain links TRBV6-1 to TRBJ1-5; 11 bases align to TRBD1. Trimming removed 0 bases from V and 7 bases from J; junction bases left unmatched: 5. Germline V gene lookup returns CDR1 MNHNS and CDR2 SASEGT. This CDR3 comprises 16 residues.

This clonotype was recorded many times. The rearrangement joins TRBV6-5 to TRBJ2-6; D may be TRBD2 (5 bases). V was cut by 7 bases and J by 0 bases, with 13 bases left in between. From germline, CDR1 is MNHEY and CDR2 SVGAGI. This CDR3 is built from 16 residues. The CDR3 DNA is TGTGCCAGCACACGAGAGGGAAGCTCTGGGGCCAACGTCCTGACTTTC. This sequence encodes CASTREGSSGANVLTF.

As concerns this clonotype: This may arise from a read error, as a much more abundant clone is one base away. The V call is TRBV20-1, the J call TRBJ2-3; 14 bases are shared with TRBD2. The germline CDR1 and CDR2 sequences are DFQATT and SNEGSKA (reference sequence). The CDR3 has 15 residues. The CDR3 sequence: CSGGLAGGSTYTQYF. CDR3 coding DNA: TGCAGTGGCGGACTAGCGGGGGGCAGCACATATACGCAGTATTTT.

This chain uses TRBV5-4 with TRBJ2-3; tentatively, D is TRBD2 (5 bases). V lost 2 bases and J lost 5, with 12 bases in between. Germline V CDR1 and CDR2: SGHNT, YYREEE (reference sequence). This CDR3 spans 14 amino acids. The CDR3 bases are TGTGCCAGCAGCTTCACGGGGAGTGGAGATACGCAGTATTTT. It specifies CASSFTGSGDTQYF.

This clonotype was seen at least ten times. The chain is built from TRBV24-1 and TRBJ2-3, with D perhaps matching TRBD1 (5 bases). The CDR3 extends over 12 amino acids. In germline, CDR1 is KGHDR, CDR2 SFDVKD. The V end lost 9 bases, the J end lost 2 bases, and 8 bases lay between the germline ends. The CDR3 here is CATAGNTDTQYF. CDR3 in DNA: TGTGCCACCGCAGGGAACACAGATACGCAGTATTTT.